This is a list of T cell receptor beta chains from one sample in a study of OX40 agonist ivuxolimab in advanced cancers. The assay was immunoSEQ multiplex PCR, and TCRdb's table has in-frame clones only and misses some. The data contain some 51,000 clones, 70% to 90% of them singletons. This specimen consisted of CD4+ or CD8+ T cells sorted from blood, obtained in a trial of the OX40 agonist ivuxolimab. The receptors here all came from an adult with an advanced solid tumor such as melanoma, head and neck, liver or kidney cancer. CDR3s leave out the opening cysteine and the closing phenylalanine or tryptophan. The D gene is left open where the match is weak.

j_call d_call v_call cdr3_aa
TRBJ1-2 - TRBV21-1 ALTRVGPAREKMNYGYT
TRBJ2-3 - TRBV10-3 ATAAGDTQY
TRBJ2-1 TRBD1 TRBV9 ASSAGQGSGNEQF
TRBJ1-1 TRBD1 TRBV6-6 ASSYSRGRGGTEAF
TRBJ1-2 - TRBV4-1 ASSQVALGGWDGYT
TRBJ2-7 - TRBV7-6 ASSLSDPVGEQY
TRBJ2-3 - TRBV7-2 ASSPEDFTDTQY
TRBJ2-1 - TRBV6-1 ASSEILDRQF
TRBJ2-1 TRBD2 TRBV9 ASSAAGGGARYGDNEQF
TRBJ2-5 - TRBV4-3 ASSQEWAPGRGETQY
TRBJ1-3 - TRBV10-1 ASSEERHSGNTIY
TRBJ2-3 - TRBV6-5 ASSYSGRGGDTQY
TRBJ2-2 - TRBV15 ATSTNIFNRAINTGELF
TRBJ2-7 TRBD1 TRBV9 ASSVAGQGEDYEQY
TRBJ2-7 TRBD1 TRBV19 ASSIGTGAYEQY
TRBJ1-1 - TRBV6-5 ASSYSGSAEAF
TRBJ1-6 TRBD1 TRBV5-6 ASSPPDRGYNSPLH
TRBJ2-3 - TRBV23-1 ASSRWAGSDTQY
TRBJ2-7 - TRBV5-1 ASSLYDEQY
TRBJ2-7 - TRBV7-6 ASSPSQGPYEQY
TRBJ2-2 - TRBV4-1 ASSQAGGGGEELF
TRBJ2-3 TRBD2 TRBV19 ASSPVIGTITGTDTQY
TRBJ2-7 - TRBV4-3 ASSQERGGRFSHEQY
TRBJ2-3 - TRBV25-1 ASSEFRGTDTQY
TRBJ2-5 - TRBV4-1 ASSQDQVETQY
TRBJ2-7 TRBD2 TRBV14 ASSQDAWGTSASYEQY
TRBJ1-6 - TRBV27 ASSLSYNSPLH
TRBJ2-7 TRBD2 TRBV7-2 ASRPSGGAIHEQY
TRBJ2-1 - TRBV2 ASPEGTEPLEQF
TRBJ1-4 - TRBV30 AWSVDQGSEKLF
TRBJ2-2 TRBD2 TRBV18 ASSPLMAGENTGELF
TRBJ1-2 - TRBV9 ASSVRGEEGEGYT
TRBJ1-6 - TRBV6-6 ASSVNENSPLH
TRBJ2-2 TRBD1 TRBV7-8 ASSLYGTGDRNTGELF
TRBJ1-1 TRBD1 TRBV11-2 ASSGPTGKGPTEAF
TRBJ2-2 TRBD1 TRBV7-9 ASSSDRATGELF
TRBJ2-6 - TRBV4-2 ASSQERISSGANVLT
TRBJ2-7 - TRBV29-1 SVRQTSYEQY
TRBJ2-7 TRBD2 TRBV7-6 ASSRRTSGDEQY
TRBJ2-7 - TRBV19 ASLGPTYEQY
TRBJ2-7 - TRBV7-6 ASSLRAASGVYEQY
TRBJ2-7 - TRBV6-6 AIQKGTRGKYEQY
TRBJ1-5 TRBD1 TRBV19 ASRPTGFDQPQH
TRBJ2-3 - TRBV27 ASSLLPFGADTQY
TRBJ2-7 - TRBV4-1 ASSPRTDSSYEQY
TRBJ1-4 - TRBV15 ATSRDPPRVEKLF
TRBJ2-2 TRBD1 TRBV7-2 ASNSPWDREFPGELF
TRBJ1-3 - TRBV28 ASSPRLGGNTIY
TRBJ2-3 - TRBV27 ASSLGTAFDTQY
TRBJ1-5 TRBD1 TRBV7-9 ASSLEQGGITNQPQH
TRBJ1-2 - TRBV6-1 ASRQGPYYGYT
TRBJ1-4 - TRBV7-9 ASSLVGPDGEKLF
TRBJ2-7 - TRBV7-2 ASSPELTYEQY
TRBJ1-1 - TRBV10-3 AISQIVNTEAF
TRBJ2-7 - TRBV27 ASSLAGSSYEQY
TRBJ2-1 TRBD2 TRBV5-1 ASSLAGSFNEQF
TRBJ2-2 - TRBV9 ASSVEGGSLF